The rows below give T cell receptor beta chains drawn from one sample of a study of blood T cell repertoires in COVID-19. Sequenced by immunoSEQ multiplex PCR; TCRdb stores in-frame clones only, minus some. The data show about 380,000 clones, with 88% seen just once and around 1.2% held by the top ten. The sequenced material came from PBMCs or T cells enriched from blood (not recorded which). These TCRs come from a woman younger than 30 who had recovered from COVID-19. The CDR3 runs from the conserved cysteine through the conserved F or W. D genes are given only for firm matches. The listing skips clone size in some rows; elsewhere it reads once, few, many or a size class.

CDR3aa,CDR3nt,v_gene,j_gene,d_gene,abundance
CASSRTGNQPQHF,TGTGCCAGCAGCCGTACGGGCAATCAGCCCCAGCATTTT,TRBV6-6,TRBJ1-5,.,many
CASSERTGANTGELFF,TGTGCCAGTAGTGAACGGACAGGAGCGAACACCGGGGAGCTGTTTTTT,TRBV19,TRBJ2-2,TRBD1,.
CASSHFSGGRADTQYF,TGTGCCAGCAGCCATTTTTCGGGGGGGCGGGCAGATACGCAGTATTTT,TRBV3-1/TRBV3-2,TRBJ2-3,TRBD2,.
CASSFGGLSWADTQYF,TGTGCCAGCAGCTTTGGGGGACTATCGTGGGCAGATACGCAGTATTTT,TRBV28,TRBJ2-3,TRBD2,.
CASSGVLGRTKNTEAFF,TGTGCCAGCAGTGGGGTCCTAGGGAGGACCAAGAACACTGAAGCTTTCTTT,TRBV2,TRBJ1-1,.,.
CASSSTGPGNTIYF,TGTGCCAGCAGCTCCACAGGGCCTGGAAACACCATATATTTT,TRBV5-8,TRBJ1-3,.,.
CGRTESGGELFF,TGTGGAAGGACAGAGTCAGGGGGGGAGCTGTTTTTT,TRBV30,TRBJ2-2,.,.
CASSLNPTGEVGYTF,TGTGCCAGCAGCTTAAACCCAACAGGGGAAGTTGGCTACACCTTC,TRBV7-8,TRBJ1-2,TRBD1,.
CATSRDRGVANEKLFF,TGTGCCACCAGCAGAGATCGGGGGGTGGCTAATGAAAAACTGTTTTTT,TRBV15,TRBJ1-4,.,.
CASSLARLQGERETQYF,TGTGCCAGCAGCTTAGCGCGACTTCAGGGGGAGAGGGAGACCCAGTACTTC,TRBV7-2,TRBJ2-5,TRBD1,.
CASTPNPKNTGELFF,TGTGCCAGCACCCCTAATCCGAAAAACACCGGGGAGCTGTTTTTT,TRBV4-2,TRBJ2-2,.,.
CASSSFQAYEQYF,TGTGCCAGCAGCTCCTTCCAGGCCTACGAGCAGTACTTC,TRBV11-2,TRBJ2-7,.,once
CSVEERGTGNTIYF,TGCAGCGTTGAAGAGAGGGGGACTGGAAACACCATATATTTT,TRBV29-1,TRBJ1-3,.,.
CASSYYHRDPPPTYEQYF,TGTGCCAGCAGTTACTACCACAGGGATCCTCCTCCTACCTACGAGCAGTACTTC,TRBV6-2/TRBV6-3,TRBJ2-7,.,.
CAGRGGPDTQYF,TGTGCCGGTCGGGGAGGACCAGATACGCAGTATTTT,TRBV6-5,TRBJ2-3,.,once
CASDLSGAIELFF,TGTGCCAGCGACCTGAGTGGGGCAATTGAGCTGTTTTTT,TRBV7-3,TRBJ2-2,.,once
CASSQPGRGRLGAFF,TGCGCCAGCAGCCAGCCCGGAAGGGGGCGTCTCGGAGCTTTCTTT,TRBV4-1,TRBJ1-1,TRBD1,.
CSVGEDGYTF,TGCAGCGTTGGCGAGGATGGCTACACCTTC,TRBV29-1,TRBJ1-2,.,many
CASSLGTGRDNEQFF,TGTGCCAGCAGCTTAGGGACAGGGAGGGACAATGAGCAGTTCTTC,TRBV7-6,TRBJ2-1,.,.
CASSPLPRGGGYGYTF,TGTGCCAGCAGTCCCCTACCCAGGGGTGGCGGCTATGGCTACACCTTC,TRBV27,TRBJ1-2,.,once
CASSLWGVKGSGYTF,TGTGCCAGCAGCTTATGGGGGGTGAAGGGGTCTGGCTACACCTTC,TRBV11-2,TRBJ1-2,.,.
CASSLSDYNEQFF,TGTGCCAGCAGCTTAAGCGACTACAATGAGCAGTTCTTC,TRBV7-8,TRBJ2-1,.,.
CASSRRTASTDTQYF,TGTGCCAGCAGCCGAAGGACAGCTAGCACAGATACGCAGTATTTT,TRBV13,TRBJ2-3,.,.
CASSYDGSYGYTF,TGTGCCAGCAGTTACGATGGCAGTTATGGCTACACCTTC,TRBV6-2/TRBV6-3,TRBJ1-2,.,.
CATSRGWGGQPQHF,TGTGCCACCAGCAGAGGTTGGGGGGGTCAGCCCCAGCATTTT,TRBV15,TRBJ1-5,.,.
CARSSQPSPLGKNIQYF,TGTGCCAGAAGCTCGCAGCCGTCGCCCCTAGGCAAAAACATTCAGTACTTC,TRBV7-5,TRBJ2-4,.,.
CATSRDQDRDVQGNYGYTF,TGTGCCACCAGCAGAGACCAGGACAGGGACGTACAAGGGAACTATGGCTACACCTTC,TRBV15,TRBJ1-2,TRBD1,.
CASSLVAGGPYEQYF,TGTGCCAGCAGCTTAGTGGCGGGGGGGCCCTACGAGCAGTACTTC,TRBV7-9,TRBJ2-7,TRBD2,.
CASSLDRGQDSPRSYGYTF,TGTGCCAGCAGCTTAGACCGCGGCCAAGATTCGCCGAGAAGCTATGGCTACACCTTC,TRBV7-9,TRBJ1-2,.,.
CATSSKRGQGVLSNQPQHF,TGTGCCACCAGTAGCAAGCGGGGACAGGGGGTTCTTAGCAATCAGCCCCAGCATTTT,TRBV15,TRBJ1-5,TRBD1,.
CASSQAVSGSRNQPQHF,TGTGCCAGCAGCCAGGCGGTAAGCGGGAGCCGCAATCAGCCCCAGCATTTT,TRBV7-9,TRBJ1-5,.,.
CASSELNGYTF,TGTGCCAGCAGTGAATTAAATGGCTACACCTTC,TRBV25-1,TRBJ1-2,.,.